This T cell receptor (beta chain) was sequenced during a study of immune heterogeneity within non-small cell lung tumors. As for the study in general: Classification of the tumors gave a few squamous cell carcinomas, about 10 non-squamous carcinomas and 1 not otherwise specified.

The sample holds a few counts of this clonotype. Its matching antigen is unknown. Multiplex PCR with 32 V and 13 J primers amplified TCR beta CDR3. TCRdb itself ran the multiplex PCR reads through MiXCR, one entry per CDR3 protein. The sample holds tens of thousands of distinct CDR3 sequences; around a quarter are singletons and the top ten take less than 4%. Overall study findings and caveats: Local T-cell clonality and local tumor mutational burden correlated moderately but significantly (R 0.3 to 0.4). Identical dominant CDR3 beta clonotypes recurred across tumor sites within a patient, alongside site-unique high-frequency clones.

Each sample used 550 to 650 ng of genomic DNA from bulk tumor tissue. Spaced far apart, several biopsies were taken from each primary tumor during surgery. Enrolled individuals presented with untreated, newly diagnosed non-small cell lung cancer and received curative surgery. The donor pool consisted of newly diagnosed non-small cell lung cancer patients who were having surgery with curative intent. This CDR3 contains 14 residues. With 5 bases removed from V and 3 bases from J, the gap between germline ends came to 13 bases. In germline, CDR1 is MNHNS, CDR2 SASEGT. The sample comprised lung tumor tissue. J is TRBJ2-5 and V is TRBV6-1, with D perhaps matching TRBD1 (7 bases). The receptor was derived from a man in his forties with non-small cell lung cancer. Written as DNA, the CDR3 is TGTGCCAGCAGTCCCTCAGGGGGGAAAGAGACCCAGTACTTC. This encodes CASSPSGGKETQYF.